What follows are 16 T cell receptor beta chains derived from one specimen sequenced in a study of persistence of HIV-infected CD4 T cells (dated by TCRdb to 2020 to 2022). What this sample's treatment or condition label stands for: suppressive antiretroviral therapy. Cells were stimulated with lysates of CMV-infected fibroblasts at roughly 9.1 ug/mL. Responding CD4+ T cells were sorted by upregulation of both CD40 ligand and CD69. TCRbeta repertoires were sequenced from genomic DNA with the immunoSEQ hsTCRB assay version 4 in survey mode. TCRdb obtained this table from immuneACCESS and retained in-frame rearrangements with V and J assigned. These tables miss some clones; where compared with another copy, unresolved V genes account for less than half of the shortfall, and the remainder is unexplained. The sample contains 10,000 to 15,000 clones, less than 75% of them found a single time. The top ten clonotypes cover about a sixth of the sample.

No antigen has been assigned to these receptors. The sequences come from CD4+ T cells sorted from PBMCs after roughly 19-hour stimulation, collected from a patient who received antiretroviral therapy. Taken with the paper, the label for cell subset or site translates to: CD40L+CD69+ CD4 T cells responding to CMV lysate. These receptors were collected from an adult man with HIV who was CMV-seropositive.

By share, this clone counts as medium-sized. The chain uses TRBV10-3 and TRBJ2-3, with D uncertain. V was trimmed by 4 bases and J by 7 bases, leaving 15 bases between them. The CDR3 loop spans 14 amino acids. CDR1 ENHRY and CDR2 SYGVKD come from the germline V gene. This CDR3 reads CAISVAAEGNTQYF. The CDR3 nucleotides read TGTGCCATCAGTGTAGCCGCGGAAGGGAATACGCAGTATTTT.

In its sample, this clone ranks as medium-sized (0.01 to 0.1%). V usage is TRBV5-1 and J usage is TRBJ1-6, with D maybe TRBD1 (6 bases). From germline, CDR1 is SGHRS and CDR2 YFSETQ. This CDR3 contains 14 residues. Trimming took off 4 bases at V and 7 bases at J, with 12 bases between the two ends. In DNA, the CDR3 is TGCGCCAGCAGCACGAGGACAGCGAATTCACCCCTCCACTTT. Protein sequence: CASSTRTANSPLHF.

In this sample, this clone is large. The genes are TRBV7-2 and TRBJ1-3; tentative D call: TRBD1 (5 bases). Per the germline V gene, CDR1 is SGHTA and CDR2 is FQGNSA. Trimming stripped 5 bases from V and 3 bases from J, with 14 bases between. The CDR3 has 15 amino acids. CDR3 sequence (DNA): TGTGCCAGCAGCCCTCGGGGGGGTGGTGGAAACACCATATATTTT. This gives the protein CASSPRGGGGNTIYF.

The chain employs TRBV21-1 and TRBJ1-6; whether TRBD1, the table's D call, matches the DNA was not checked. TRBV21-1 is a pseudogene segment. The CDR3 has 15 amino acids. The CDR3 DNA reads as TGTGCCAGCGGGACCCTTATGACAGGGGACCCACCCCTCCACTTT. Encoded protein: CASGTLMTGDPPLHF.

V and J are TRBV7-9 and TRBJ1-5, with no clear D. The CDR3 is made up of 16 amino acids. Looked up from germline, CDR1 is SEHNR and CDR2 is FQNEAQ (reference sequence). The V gene lost 0 bases and the J gene lost 0 bases, with 9 bases spanning the gap. In DNA, the CDR3 is TGTGCCAGCAGCTTAGCGGACTGGAGTAGCAATCAGCCCCAGCATTTT. Protein sequence: CASSLADWSSNQPQHF.

The rearrangement links TRBV7-7 to TRBJ2-3; D remains ambiguous. The CDR3 is 15 residues long. CDR1 and CDR2 (germline): SSHAT, FNYEAQ (reference sequence). V lost 2 bases, J lost 4 bases, and 13 bases lay in between. This chain's CDR3 is CASSLTQGSADTQYF. The CDR3 DNA reads as TGTGCCAGCAGCTTAACCCAAGGATCGGCAGATACGCAGTATTTT.

This rearrangement joins TRBV9 to TRBJ2-2; D is uncertain. This CDR3 is 15 amino acids long. Germline values: CDR1 SGDLS, CDR2 YYNGEE. V shed 0 bases and J shed 1 base, with 7 bases lying between them. CDR3 loop: CASSVGGMNTGELFF. As DNA, the CDR3 is TGTGCCAGCAGCGTAGGAGGTATGAACACCGGGGAGCTGTTTTTT.

This clone counts as medium-sized. In the same sample, other DNA sequences code for this CDR3. The J gene is TRBJ2-3, the V gene TRBV25-1; no definite D call. V was cut by 2 bases and J by 1 base, with 4 bases left in between. Germline-derived CDR1 and CDR2 are MGHDK and SYGVNS. The CDR3 length is 13 residues. This chain's CDR3 is CASSEGGTDTQYF. CDR3 bases: TGTGCCAGCAGTGAAGGTGGCACAGATACGCAGTATTTT.

V gene TRBV5-1 combines with J gene TRBJ2-7; 12 nucleotides agree with TRBD2. The CDR3 has 17 residues. Germline V gives CDR1 SGHRS, CDR2 YFSETQ. Trimming took 3 bases from V and 1 from J; bases not matched to a gene: 8. The CDR3 sequence is CASSSRTSGAPSYEQYF. DNA for the CDR3: TGCGCCAGCAGCTCTCGGACTAGCGGGGCGCCATCCTACGAGCAGTACTTC.

The V gene is TRBV6-5, the J gene TRBJ2-3; 11 bases map to TRBD2. CDR1 MNHEY and CDR2 SVGAGI come from the germline V gene. The CDR3 consists of 15 residues. V was pared by 6 bases and J by 5 bases, with 7 bases of the junction left unmatched. CDR3 loop: CASRTLGLAGDTQYF. CDR3 nucleotides: TGTGCCAGCAGGACGTTAGGACTAGCGGGAGATACGCAGTATTTT.

The CDR3: CASSAAGTGNEKLFF. The CDR3 region has the DNA TGTGCCAGCAGCGCGGCGGGGACAGGAAATGAAAAACTGTTTTTT. The rearrangement links TRBV7-8 to TRBJ1-4; TRBD1 agrees at 8 bases. This CDR3 comprises 15 residues. Germline trimming cut 5 bases from V and 5 bases from J; bases unmatched to any gene: 7. CDR1 SGHVS and CDR2 FQNEAQ come from the germline V gene.

The CDR3 sequence is CASSPQGNYGYTF. The CDR3 DNA reads TGTGCCAGCAGCCCACAGGGAAACTATGGCTACACCTTC. J is TRBJ1-2 and V is TRBV7-9; tentative D call: TRBD1 (6 bases). The CDR3 runs to 13 residues. V lost 5 bases to trimming and J lost 2 bases, with 9 bases between them. CDR1 and CDR2 (germline): SEHNR, FQNEAQ (reference sequence).

The V gene is TRBV2, the J gene TRBJ2-4, with 7 bases lining up with TRBD2. The CDR3 is 16 amino acids. Germline assignment: CDR1 SNHLY and CDR2 FYNNEI. Trimming cost V 5 bases and J 1 base; bases outside gene matches: 8. CDR3 sequence reads: CASSTLGRAAKNIQYF. For the CDR3, the DNA is TGTGCCAGCAGTACCCTTGGGAGGGCCGCCAAAAACATTCAGTACTTC.

The genes are TRBV7-9 and TRBJ1-3; the D gene is possibly TRBD1 (5 bases). The CDR3 totals 13 residues. Trimming took off 5 bases at V and 9 bases at J, with 14 bases between the two ends. Germline V gives CDR1 SEHNR, CDR2 FQNEAQ (reference sequence). CDR3 protein: CASSLGTARTIYF. In DNA, the CDR3 is TGTGCCAGCAGCCTGGGGACCGCGCGCACCATATATTTT.

The gene calls are TRBV6-5 and TRBJ1-2; D remains ambiguous. From germline, CDR1 is MNHEY and CDR2 SVGAGI. The CDR3 length is 13 residues. Trimming removed 5 bases at V and 4 bases at J, with 11 bases between. The CDR3 here is CASSPDTGYGYTF. The CDR3, as DNA: TGTGCCAGCAGTCCCGACACCGGCTATGGCTACACCTTC.

This clone was seen only a few times. The CDR3 region has the DNA TGCGCCAGCAGCCAAGTAGCGGCAGGGGGAGCTGATAATTCACCCCTCCACTTT. Its translation is CASSQVAAGGADNSPLHF. The V call is TRBV4-1, the J call TRBJ1-6, with 7 bases matching TRBD1. Trimming took 1 base from V and 5 from J; bases not matched to a gene: 11. Germline V CDR1 and CDR2: MGHRA, YSYEKL. The CDR3 loop spans 18 amino acids.